The 28 T cell receptor beta chains presented below share a single source sample, sequenced in a study of T cell responses to AZD1222 COVID-19 vaccine (dated by TCRdb to 2020 to 2022). In light of the paper, this sample's time point label describes: baseline before first vaccination. Interpreted using the paper, the treatment or condition label stands for: meningococcal conjugate vaccine given as trial control. Libraries were built with the immunoSEQ multiplex PCR assay. The clones in this table, taken by TCRdb from immuneACCESS, are in-frame only. Not every clone is retained; where verified, under half of the shortfall comes from an unresolved V gene, and the cause of the rest is unknown. This sample comprises roughly 150,000 clones, around 88% of them detected only once. The leading ten clones occupy 3% to 4% of the sample. The sample was peripheral blood, taken on day 0 of MenACWY control vaccination. These receptors were collected from an adult in good health.

CDR3 sequence: CASSPYLGRTTNYGYTF. DNA of the CDR3: TGTGCCAGCAGCCCCTACCTAGGACGGACGACTAACTATGGCTACACCTTC. The V call is TRBV11-2, the J call TRBJ1-2; D not resolved. The germline V and J ends were trimmed by 5 bases and 0 bases, with 19 bases remaining between them. Germline V CDR1 and CDR2: SGHAT, FQNNGV. This CDR3 comprises 17 residues.

The V call is TRBV19, the J call TRBJ1-2; D unresolved. This CDR3 has 15 amino acids. V lost 1 base and J 3 bases, leaving 12 bases between the germline ends. Germline V lookup: CDR1 LNHDA, CDR2 SQIVND (reference sequence). In DNA form, the CDR3 reads TGTGCCAGTAGTATAGGTTCAGATCTTGACTATGGCTACACCTTC. Protein: CASSIGSDLDYGYTF.

The genes are TRBV5-1 and TRBJ1-4; 9 bases line up with TRBD1. The CDR3 sequence is 15 residues long. The J segment lost 4 bases and the V segment lost 0 bases, leaving 1 base of the junction unmatched. In germline, CDR1 is SGHRS, CDR2 YFSETQ. The CDR3 protein is CASSLAGQGNEKLFF. In nucleotides, the CDR3 is TGCGCCAGCAGCTTGGCGGGACAGGGTAATGAAAAACTGTTTTTT.

The chain couples TRBV19 to TRBJ2-2, with D unresolved. This CDR3 has 12 residues. CDR1 is LNHDA, CDR2 SQIVND, per germline (reference sequence). V lost 1 base to trimming and J lost 4 bases, with 1 base between them. The CDR3 spells CASSIGTGELFF. CDR3 bases: TGTGCCAGTAGTATAGGCACCGGGGAGCTGTTTTTT.

This chain connects TRBV7-9 to TRBJ1-2, with D tentatively TRBD1 (5 bases). CDR3 length: 16 residues. Germline-derived CDR1 and CDR2 are SEHNR and FQNEAQ (reference sequence). V was trimmed by 5 bases and J by 5 bases, leaving 21 bases between them. The CDR3 nucleotides read TGTGCCAGCAGCCGCCCGATATTAGACAGTACTTATGGCTACACCTTC. This sequence encodes CASSRPILDSTYGYTF.

This CDR3 is CASSLGDRPQAFF. For the CDR3, the DNA is TGTGCCAGCAGCTTGGGTGACAGGCCACAAGCTTTCTTT. The gene calls are TRBV5-6 and TRBJ1-1; weak D call: TRBD1 (6 bases). CDR1 and CDR2 (germline): SGHDT, YYEEEE. The CDR3 length is 13 residues. With 0 bases removed from V and 9 bases from J, the gap between germline ends came to 12 bases.

V gene TRBV9 combines with J gene TRBJ2-1; perhaps TRBD2 as D (5 bases). This CDR3 is built from 14 residues. CDR1 SGDLS and CDR2 YYNGEE come from the germline V gene. V was clipped by 0 bases and J by 4 bases, with 8 bases between them. In nucleotides, the CDR3 is TGTGCCAGCAGCGTAGGCCGGGGATACAATGAGCAGTTCTTC. Translated: CASSVGRGYNEQFF.

The chain recombines TRBV28 with TRBJ2-7, with 7 bases lining up with TRBD1. Germline V CDR1 and CDR2: MDHEN, SYDVKM. The CDR3 totals 14 residues. J was trimmed by 3 bases and V by 7 bases; bases with no gene match: 9. CDR3 DNA sequence: TGTGCCAGCATCTCCCCGGGACAGAACTACGAGCAGTACTTC. Encoded protein: CASISPGQNYEQYF.

The CDR3 nucleotides are TGTGCCAGCAGTTACTCGGCGGGGAATAGTGGCTACACCTTC. This encodes CASSYSAGNSGYTF. The gene calls are TRBV6-5 and TRBJ1-2; D remains unclear. The germline gives CDR1 MNHEY, CDR2 SVGAGI. The V and J ends lost 0 bases and 7 bases respectively, with 12 bases between them. The CDR3 spans 14 residues.

The chain links TRBV27 to TRBJ1-6; D is possibly TRBD1 (6 bases). Germline CDR1 MNHEY, CDR2 SMNVEV (reference sequence). The germline V and J ends were trimmed by 0 bases and 9 bases, with 9 bases remaining between them. The CDR3 runs 14 residues. In DNA, the CDR3 is TGTGCCAGCAGTTTATCCGGGGGCGTTTCACCCCTCCACTTT. Translated: CASSLSGGVSPLHF.

The genes are TRBV19 and TRBJ1-2, with D perhaps TRBD1 (5 bases). The CDR3 totals 13 residues. V dropped 5 bases and J dropped 0 bases, with 7 bases sitting between them. Germline V gives CDR1 LNHDA, CDR2 SQIVND (reference sequence). The CDR3 sequence is CASSSQANYGYTF. In DNA form, the CDR3 reads TGTGCCAGTAGTTCACAGGCTAACTATGGCTACACCTTC.

The CDR3, as DNA: TGTGCCAGCAGCTTAATCCATAGTGGAGACAATGAGCAGTTCTTC. Encoded protein: CASSLIHSGDNEQFF. V gene TRBV5-4 combines with J gene TRBJ2-1; D gene unclear. V gave up 2 bases and J gave up 5 bases, with 14 bases separating them. The CDR3 is 15 amino acids. Germline loops: CDR1 SGHNT, CDR2 YYREEE (reference sequence).

The chain employs TRBV29-1 and TRBJ2-7; D is possibly TRBD2 (6 bases). Germline assignment: CDR1 SQVTM and CDR2 ANQGSEA. This CDR3 has 12 amino acids. V was trimmed by 4 bases and J by 3 bases, leaving 10 bases between them. The CDR3 DNA sequence: TGCAGCGTTGTGTTGCGGGACTACGAGCAGTACTTC. Translating it yields CSVVLRDYEQYF.

The count of this clone is one. This chain uses TRBV6-5 with TRBJ1-2; D call uncertain. The germline V and J ends were trimmed by 0 bases and 2 bases, with 10 bases remaining between them. Germline assignment: CDR1 MNHEY and CDR2 SVGAGI. There are 15 residues in the CDR3. The CDR3 spells CASSYSETGNYGYTF. The CDR3 nucleotides are TGTGCCAGCAGTTACTCGGAAACGGGGAACTATGGCTACACCTTC.

The gene calls are TRBV9 and TRBJ2-1; 9 bases are a match to TRBD1. With 4 bases clipped from V and 8 bases from J, the junction kept 7 bases outside the gene matches. CDR1 is SGDLS, CDR2 YYNGEE, per germline. This CDR3 contains 14 residues. The CDR3: CASSPPDRGDEQFF. In nucleotides, the CDR3 is TGTGCCAGCAGCCCCCCGGACAGGGGTGATGAGCAGTTCTTC.

The count of this clone is one. The chain is built from TRBV7-2 and TRBJ1-2; the D gene is possibly TRBD1 (6 bases). CDR1 and CDR2 from the germline V gene are SGHTA and FQGNSA. V gave up 6 bases and J gave up 3 bases, with 17 bases separating them. The length of the CDR3 is 15 residues. CDR3 amino acids: CASSRAVRGDYGYTF. For the CDR3, the DNA is TGTGCCAGCAGTCGCGCCGTCAGGGGTGACTATGGCTACACCTTC.

This chain links TRBV5-1 with TRBJ2-2; D gene unclear. This CDR3 contains 13 residues. Germline CDR1 reads SGHRS; CDR2 reads YFSETQ. The V end was cut by 4 bases, the J end by 4 bases, with 8 bases between. The CDR3 nucleotides are TGCGCCAGCAGCGGGCAGACCACCGGGGAGCTGTTTTTT. The encoded protein is CASSGQTTGELFF.

The V call is TRBV6-4, the J call TRBJ1-1; 7 bases are shared with TRBD1. With V trimmed by 6 bases and J by 4 bases, 8 bases remained unmatched. CDR3 length equals 14 residues. Germline CDR1 and CDR2: MRHNA and SNTAGT. CDR3 DNA: TGTGCCAGCAGCGCGACAGGGCTAGGCACTGAAGCTTTCTTT. It codes for CASSATGLGTEAFF.

This chain uses TRBV7-8 with TRBJ2-3, with D possibly being TRBD2 (6 bases). CDR3 length: 17 residues. Germline CDR1 reads SGHVS; CDR2 reads FQNEAQ. The CDR3 loop is CVRPDVVRRRDSDTQYF. As DNA, the CDR3 is TGTGTCCGCCCAGATGTGGTAAGGAGGAGGGATTCAGATACGCAGTATTTT.

The CDR3 DNA is TGCGCCAGCAGCGATACAGTTACCTCTGGAAACACCATATATTTT. This gives the protein CASSDTVTSGNTIYF. V usage is TRBV5-1 and J usage is TRBJ1-3, with D uncertain. Trimming left V 4 bases short and J 0 bases short, with 11 bases between. This CDR3 comprises 15 residues. Germline values: CDR1 SGHRS, CDR2 YFSETQ.

V gene TRBV18 combines with J gene TRBJ1-5; D may be TRBD1 (5 bases). Germline V CDR1 and CDR2: KGHSH, LQKENI. Trimming shortened V by 6 bases and J by 9 bases, and 18 bases separated the two germline ends. This CDR3 contains 14 residues. Written as DNA, the CDR3 is TGTGCCAGCTCCCTACCGACAGCCCTCGGGCCCCAGCATTTT. Its protein is CASSLPTALGPQHF.

About this clone itself: The same CDR3 can be traced to other DNA sequences in this sample. J is TRBJ1-4 and V is TRBV6-5, with 8 bases lining up with TRBD1. This CDR3 is built from 14 residues. Germline values: CDR1 MNHEY, CDR2 SVGAGI. Trimming at V came to 6 bases and at J to 4 bases, leaving 4 bases not matched to a gene. Written as DNA, the CDR3 is TGTGCCAGCAGCTACGGGACAGGTAATGAAAAACTGTTTTTT. It translates to CASSYGTGNEKLFF.

V gene TRBV25-1 combines with J gene TRBJ1-1, with D unclear. The germline V and J ends were trimmed by 1 base and 3 bases, with 6 bases remaining between them. CDR3 length: 13 amino acids. Germline V gene sequence: CDR1 MGHDK, CDR2 SYGVNS. This CDR3 is CASSESAYTEAFF. The CDR3, as DNA: TGTGCCAGCAGTGAATCGGCCTACACTGAAGCTTTCTTT. The variable domain in full, with the rest retrieved from reference TRBV25-1 and TRBJ1-1, is EADIYQTPRYLVIGTGKKITLECSQTMGHDKMYWYQQDPGMELHLIHYSYGVNSTEKGDLSSESTVSRIRTEHFPLTLESARPSHTSQYLCASSESAYTEAFFGQGTRLTVV.

This clone was observed once. V gene TRBV6-1 combines with J gene TRBJ1-6, with TRBD1 matching over 10 bases. V trimming: 3 bases; J trimming: 13 bases; junction bases outside the gene matches: 9. This CDR3 has 15 amino acids. Germline CDR1 MNHNS, CDR2 SASEGT. CDR3 in amino acids: CASSDPFSDRGPLHF. As DNA, the CDR3 is TGTGCCAGCAGTGATCCCTTTTCGGACAGGGGGCCCCTCCACTTT.

V is TRBV7-2 and J is TRBJ2-1, with 7 bases fitting TRBD2. Per germline, CDR1 SGHTA and CDR2 FQGNSA. The CDR3 extends over 18 amino acids. The J segment lost 0 bases and the V segment lost 2 bases, leaving 10 bases of the junction unmatched. The CDR3 DNA reads as TGTGCCAGCAGCTTACAACCGAGCGGGGCGAGCTCCTACAATGAGCAGTTCTTC. Translation: CASSLQPSGASSYNEQFF.

V gene TRBV11-3 combines with J gene TRBJ1-4, with unresolved D. The V gene lost 5 bases and the J gene lost 0 bases, with 10 bases spanning the gap. The CDR3 runs 15 residues. Looked up from germline, CDR1 is SGHNT and CDR2 is YENEEA. This CDR3 is CASSPDPATNEKLFF. Here the CDR3 DNA reads TGTGCCAGCAGCCCGGACCCAGCAACTAATGAAAAACTGTTTTTT.

The chain is built from TRBV21-1 and TRBJ2-4. TRBV21-1 is a pseudogene segment. The CDR3 has 14 amino acids. The DNA for the CDR3 is TGTGCCAGCGGGCCCTCCTGGGGGAAAAACATTCAGTACTTC. Its protein product is CASGPSWGKNIQYF.

The chain couples TRBV7-9 to TRBJ1-3, with 12 bases matching TRBD1. V trimming: 5 bases; J trimming: 9 bases; junction bases outside the gene matches: 8. The germline CDR1 and CDR2 sequences are SEHNR and FQNEAQ (reference sequence). The CDR3 length is 15 residues. Written as DNA, the CDR3 is TGTGCCAGCAGCGCCGGGACAGGGGGCTACGGCACCATATATTTT. It codes for CASSAGTGGYGTIYF.